This passage covers 11 T cell receptor beta chains from one sample sequenced in a study of control samples from healthy donors and cancer patients. TCRdb keeps only in-frame clones here, not all; method: immunoSEQ multiplex PCR. The profile covers 95,000 to 150,000 clones, with about 89% appearing a single time and approximately 8% taken by the ten largest. The sample taken for sequencing was blood. These receptors were taken from a woman aged 18-29 years in good health.

V is TRBV6-5 and J is TRBJ1-3; TRBD1 is a possible D gene (5 bases). The CDR3 sequence is 14 residues long. CDR1 is MNHEY, CDR2 SVGAGI, per germline. V was trimmed by 2 bases and J by 2 bases, leaving 7 bases between them. This CDR3 is CASSYRGPGNTIYF. The CDR3, as DNA: TGTGCCAGCAGTTACCGGGGACCTGGAAACACCATATATTTT.

This clone was counted once. The J gene is TRBJ2-1, the V gene TRBV11-3; possible D gene TRBD2, 5 bases. Trimming shortened V by 4 bases and J by 10 bases, and 14 bases separated the two germline ends. The CDR3 is 13 amino acids. The germline V gene has CDR1 SGHNT and CDR2 YENEEA. CDR3 nucleotide sequence: TGTGCCAGCAGCTCATTTACTAGGGCGGAGCAGTTCTTC. It is translated as CASSSFTRAEQFF.

The chain has TRBV3-1 (or the pseudogene TRBV3-2) and TRBJ2-7; D could derive from TRBD1 or TRBD2 (5 bases each). In germline, CDR1 is LGHDT, CDR2 YNNKEL (reference sequence). The CDR3 totals 15 residues. Trimming pared 4 bases from V and 1 base from J, leaving 14 bases between. In nucleotides, the CDR3 is TGTGCCAGCAGCCTTACCGGGACCGGATCCTACGAGCAGTACTTC. The encoded protein is CASSLTGTGSYEQYF.

CDR3 sequence: CASSPTQRSANYGYTF. The CDR3 region has the DNA TGTGCCAGCAGTCCCACCCAAAGGTCAGCTAACTATGGCTACACCTTC. The genes are TRBV28 and TRBJ1-2; D is unclear. This CDR3 contains 16 residues. V lost 5 bases to trimming and J lost 0 bases, with 16 bases between them. The V gene's germline CDR1 is MDHEN and CDR2 SYDVKM.

V is TRBV28 and J is TRBJ1-3; no reliable D call. The V end lost 6 bases, the J end lost 0 bases, and 9 bases lay between the germline ends. Germline assignment: CDR1 MDHEN and CDR2 SYDVKM. This CDR3 spans 14 amino acids. The CDR3 bases are TGTGCCAGCAGCCAGCACAGCTCTGGAAACACCATATATTTT. It yields the protein CASSQHSSGNTIYF.

The V call is TRBV7-3, the J call TRBJ1-1, with a possible D match to TRBD1 (6 bases). Germline V lookup: CDR1 SGHTA, CDR2 FQGTGA. The CDR3 is 14 amino acids. Trimming took off 8 bases at V and 2 bases at J, with 15 bases between the two ends. In nucleotides, the CDR3 is TGTGCCAGCGGAATGACAGGTTCCAACACTGAAGCTTTCTTT. Its protein product is CASGMTGSNTEAFF.

This clone was detected once. The rearrangement links TRBV2 to TRBJ2-1; 14 nucleotides align to TRBD2. V dropped 6 bases and J dropped 3; count of bases not matched to a gene: 7. Germline assignment: CDR1 SNHLY and CDR2 FYNNEI. The CDR3 is made up of 17 amino acids. Here the CDR3 DNA reads TGTGCCAGCAGCCACAGACTAGCGGGGGGGCGCTACAATGAGCAGTTCTTC. This codes for CASSHRLAGGRYNEQFF.

The chain joins TRBV7-2 to TRBJ1-6; D is undetermined. Germline V gene sequence: CDR1 SGHTA, CDR2 FQGNSA. The CDR3 length is 16 residues. Deletions cut 5 bases from V and 5 bases from J, with 16 bases between. CDR3 protein: CASSQSPAANNSPLHF. The CDR3 nucleotides are TGTGCCAGCAGCCAAAGCCCGGCAGCGAATAATTCACCCCTCCACTTT.

This clone was observed a single time. This chain uses TRBV6-2 or TRBV6-3 with TRBJ2-1, with TRBD2 identical over 8 bases. Germline V gives CDR1 MNHEY, CDR2 SVGEGT. Trimming cost V 6 bases and J 5 bases; bases outside gene matches: 3. The CDR3 has 13 amino acids. CDR3 loop: CASSWTSHNEQFF. In DNA, the CDR3 is TGTGCCAGCAGCTGGACTAGCCACAATGAGCAGTTCTTC.

The rearrangement uses TRBV10-3 and TRBJ1-3, with 8 bases fitting TRBD1. The CDR3 has 14 amino acids. V dropped 8 bases and J dropped 0; count of bases not matched to a gene: 3. Per germline, CDR1 ENHRY and CDR2 SYGVKD. CDR3 in amino acids: CAISTGGSGNTIYF. The DNA of the CDR3 is TGTGCCATCTCCACAGGGGGCTCTGGAAACACCATATATTTT.

The chain couples TRBV28 to TRBJ1-3, with D unresolved. Germline CDR1 MDHEN, CDR2 SYDVKM. The length of the CDR3 is 14 residues. The V and J ends lost 6 bases and 1 base respectively, with 10 bases between them. The CDR3 reads CASREHRSGNTIYF. The CDR3 region has the DNA TGTGCCAGCAGGGAACACCGGTCTGGAAACACCATATATTTT.